These T cell receptor beta chains were read from a single sample in a study of blood T cell repertoires in COVID-19. Data came from immunoSEQ multiplex PCR; TCRdb stores just in-frame clones and leaves some out. The table includes hundreds of thousands of clones, about 87% detected once. The sequencing input was peripheral blood. These receptors were collected from a man in his sixties with acute or convalescent COVID-19. The CDR3 runs from the conserved cysteine through the conserved F or W. A D gene is named only where the DNA matches it firmly. The size entry is marked missing in some rows and otherwise reads once, few, many or a size class.

D	size	V	J	CDR3	DNA
-	-	TRBV28	TRBJ2-3	CASSVAGRDTQYF	TGTGCCAGCAGTGTTGCGGGGAGGGATACGCAGTATTTT
-	-	TRBV4-1	TRBJ2-7	CASSHDGPGPGTYEQYF	TGCGCCAGCAGCCACGATGGACCGGGCCCGGGGACCTACGAGCAGTACTTC
TRBD1	-	TRBV4-2	TRBJ2-3	CASSQARGLVSDTQYF	TGTGCCAGCAGCCAAGCCAGGGGGCTGGTTTCGGATACGCAGTATTTT
-	few	TRBV19	TRBJ1-3	CASSKTRPGDLGNTIYF	TGTGCCAGTAGCAAGACGCGCCCAGGCGATTTGGGAAACACCATATATTTT
-	-	TRBV12-5	TRBJ2-2	CASAQRDTGELFF	TGTGCTAGTGCCCAAAGAGACACCGGGGAGCTGTTTTTT
TRBD1	-	TRBV4-1	TRBJ1-2	CASNRGQNYGYTF	TGCGCCAGCAACCGGGGACAGAACTATGGCTACACCTTC
TRBD2	-	TRBV30	TRBJ2-2	CAWSVRGLAGANTGELFF	TGTGCCTGGAGTGTACGGGGACTAGCGGGCGCGAACACCGGGGAGCTGTTTTTT
TRBD1	-	TRBV4-3	TRBJ2-6	CASSQDLADRGSGANVLTF	TGCGCCAGCAGCCAAGATCTGGCGGACAGGGGCTCTGGGGCCAACGTCCTGACTTTC
TRBD1	-	TRBV5-5	TRBJ1-6	CASGTGFNSPLHF	TGTGCCAGCGGGACAGGGTTTAATTCACCCCTCCACTTT
-	-	TRBV29-1	TRBJ2-2	CSVGGPNTGELFF	TGCAGCGTTGGAGGGCCGAACACCGGGGAGCTGTTTTTT
-	-	TRBV9	TRBJ2-1	CASSVIGENEQFF	TGTGCCAGCAGCGTAATCGGGGAAAATGAGCAGTTCTTC
TRBD1	-	TRBV20-1	TRBJ1-1	CSARDRAEAFF	TGCAGTGCTCGAGACAGGGCTGAAGCTTTCTTT
-	once	TRBV7-9	TRBJ2-2	CASSLVVEPNTGELFF	TGTGCCAGCAGCTTAGTAGTAGAACCAAACACCGGGGAGCTGTTTTTT
-	-	TRBV6-5	TRBJ1-4	CASSYGAVEKLFF	TGTGCCAGCAGTTACGGGGCCGTAGAAAAACTGTTTTTT
TRBD1	-	TRBV28	TRBJ1-6	CASSRSTGGTGLRGTLHF	TGTGCCAGCAGTCGGTCCACGGGGGGGACAGGGCTTAGGGGGACCCTCCACTTT
-	-	TRBV3-1/TRBV3-2	TRBJ2-5	CASSQNPSAETQYF	TGTGCCAGCAGCCAAAACCCTAGCGCAGAGACCCAGTACTTC
-	-	TRBV24-1	TRBJ2-3	CATSDFSGGPTDTQYF	TGTGCCACCAGTGATTTTTCGGGGGGCCCCACAGATACGCAGTATTTT
TRBD2	-	TRBV3-1/TRBV3-2	TRBJ2-2	CASSHSTSGGFRTGELFF	TGTGCCAGCAGCCATTCTACTAGCGGGGGATTCAGAACCGGGGAGCTGTTTTTT
TRBD1	-	TRBV5-6	TRBJ1-4	CASSLRDRVLNEKLFF	TGTGCCAGCAGCTTGAGGGACAGGGTTTTGAATGAAAAACTGTTTTTT
-	-	TRBV5-4	TRBJ2-5	CASSPRGRASQETQYF	TGTGCCAGCAGCCCGCGCGGCAGGGCCTCCCAAGAGACCCAGTACTTC
TRBD1	-	TRBV5-1	TRBJ1-2	CASSEWTGGSSGYGYTF	TGCGCCAGCAGCGAATGGACAGGGGGCTCCTCCGGGTATGGCTACACCTTC
-	-	TRBV18	TRBJ1-1	CASSPLGWAGDTEAFF	TGTGCCAGCTCGCCTCTGGGTTGGGCCGGGGACACTGAAGCTTTCTTT
TRBD2	few	TRBV11-2	TRBJ2-1	CASSGGLAGPWGEQFF	TGTGCCAGCAGCGGGGGACTAGCGGGGCCCTGGGGTGAGCAGTTCTTC
-	-	TRBV5-6	TRBJ1-5	CASSLSRAAAQHF	TGTGCCAGCAGCTTGTCGAGGGCTGCAGCCCAGCATTTT
-	-	TRBV7-2	TRBJ2-5	CASSFAGWGETQYF	TGTGCCAGCAGCTTCGCGGGGTGGGGGGAGACCCAGTACTTC
-	-	TRBV5-1	TRBJ2-4	CASSPGQGSLLAKNIQYF	TGCGCCAGCAGCCCCGGGCAGGGCAGCTTGCTAGCCAAAAACATTCAGTACTTC
TRBD2	-	TRBV6-2/TRBV6-3	TRBJ2-1	CASSRGPEGLAGDSYNEQFF	TGTGCCAGCAGTCGTGGACCCGAGGGACTAGCAGGGGACTCCTACAATGAGCAGTTCTTC
TRBD1	-	TRBV27	TRBJ1-1	CASRGDRSATEAFF	TGTGCCAGCAGGGGGGACAGGAGCGCCACTGAAGCTTTCTTT
-	-	TRBV2	TRBJ1-2	CASSEEQGNYGYTF	TGTGCCAGCAGTGAGGAGCAGGGTAACTATGGCTACACCTTC
TRBD1	-	TRBV11-2	TRBJ1-5	CASSPRSGGMGQPQHF	TGTGCCAGCAGCCCCCGCTCAGGGGGCATGGGACAGCCCCAGCATTTT
TRBD2	-	TRBV2	TRBJ2-1	CASRDRGLAGGQSSYNEQFF	TGTGCCAGCAGGGATAGGGGACTAGCGGGGGGCCAGAGCTCCTACAATGAGCAGTTCTTC
-	-	TRBV6-6	TRBJ1-5	CASSYSAGASNQPQHF	TGTGCCAGCAGTTACTCCGCAGGGGCGAGCAATCAGCCCCAGCATTTT
TRBD1	-	TRBV6-4	TRBJ1-2	CASRGTDRGGYTF	TGTGCCAGCCGAGGGACAGACCGTGGTGGCTACACCTTC
TRBD2	-	TRBV9	TRBJ2-3	CASSGPLAARTDTQYF	TGTGCCAGCAGCGGACCACTAGCGGCACGCACAGATACGCAGTATTTT
TRBD1	-	TRBV28	TRBJ2-7	CASSFDRGLSKQYF	TGTGCCAGCAGTTTTGACAGGGGGCTTTCAAAGCAGTACTTC
TRBD1	-	TRBV7-3	TRBJ1-1	CASSLSGGSEAFF	TGTGCCAGCAGCTTATCAGGGGGTTCTGAAGCTTTCTTT
-	-	TRBV5-4	TRBJ2-2	CASSLEGSGVTGELFF	TGTGCCAGCAGCTTGGAAGGCTCCGGGGTCACCGGGGAGCTGTTTTTT
-	-	TRBV4-1	TRBJ2-5	CASSQEQVWETQYF	TGCGCCAGCAGCCAAGAACAAGTTTGGGAGACCCAGTACTTC
-	-	TRBV27	TRBJ2-4	CASGGPLAKNIQYF	TGTGCCAGCGGGGGCCCCTTAGCCAAAAACATTCAGTACTTC
-	-	TRBV28	TRBJ1-5	CASIQANSNQPQHF	TGTGCCAGCATCCAGGCTAATAGCAATCAGCCCCAGCATTTT
-	-	TRBV27	TRBJ2-7	CASTRGGHYEQYF	TGTGCCAGCACCCGTGGGGGCCACTACGAGCAGTACTTC
TRBD2	-	TRBV4-1	TRBJ2-4	CASSQTGLAGGPSLAKNIQYF	TGCGCCAGCAGCCAAACGGGACTAGCGGGGGGGCCTTCCCTAGCCAAAAACATTCAGTACTTC
TRBD2	-	TRBV7-7	TRBJ2-5	CASSSSGTSGGFGTQYF	TGTGCCAGCAGCTCCTCCGGGACTAGCGGGGGATTTGGGACCCAGTACTTC
TRBD1	-	TRBV9	TRBJ1-1	CASSVGSGQGENTEAFF	TGTGCCAGCAGCGTAGGGTCCGGACAGGGGGAGAACACTGAAGCTTTCTTT
-	-	TRBV29-1	TRBJ1-2	CSVATGYGYTF	TGCAGCGTTGCCACAGGGTATGGCTACACCTTC
-	-	TRBV6-2/TRBV6-3	TRBJ1-2	CASSYSGVEGYTF	TGTGCCAGCAGTTACTCGGGAGTGGAGGGCTACACCTTC
TRBD1	-	TRBV9	TRBJ2-7	CASSATGSEQYF	TGTGCCAGCAGCGCGACAGGGTCCGAGCAGTACTTC
-	few	TRBV13	TRBJ2-7	CASSLEGDTYEQYF	TGTGCCAGCAGCTTAGAAGGGGATACCTACGAGCAGTACTTC
TRBD1	-	TRBV5-4	TRBJ1-1	CASSQGQGGTEAFF	TGTGCCAGCAGCCAGGGACAGGGGGGCACTGAAGCTTTCTTT
-	-	TRBV10-3	TRBJ1-1	CAIRYRVEKEAFF	TGTGCCATCAGATACAGGGTTGAAAAAGAAGCTTTCTTT
-	-	TRBV9	TRBJ1-1	CASSVDPPMGRNTEAFF	TGTGCCAGCAGCGTAGACCCCCCGATGGGCAGGAACACTGAAGCTTTCTTT
TRBD2	-	TRBV14	TRBJ2-1	CASSGPGGDYNEQFF	TGTGCCAGCAGTGGGCCGGGGGGGGACTACAATGAGCAGTTCTTC
-	-	TRBV28	TRBJ1-5	CASSPARGSRQPQHF	TGTGCCAGCAGTCCGGCCCGGGGATCAAGACAGCCCCAGCATTTT
-	few	TRBV5-4	TRBJ2-1	CASSLQGKSGEQFF	TGTGCCAGCAGCTTGCAGGGAAAGTCCGGTGAGCAGTTCTTC